The present TCR beta chain was sequenced within a study of post-analysis software for immune sequencing data. General study results and limits: Comparison of patients with controls showed 5 or 6 TRBV segments more frequent in patients, TRBV5-6, TRBV5-1 and TRBV20-1 among them.

Regarding this clonotype: As yet, its antigen is unknown.

This CDR3 is built from 17 residues. The ends were cut back, 1 base at V and 7 bases at J, with 20 bases in the middle. Presence of unique molecular identifiers characterized the TCR beta cDNA libraries. From the PCR reads, TCRdb called clonotypes with MiXCR, one entry per CDR3 protein. The repertoire consists of fewer than 900,000 distinct CDR3 sequences, with 46% occurring once and the leading ten covering roughly 4.5%. The clonotype originates from a girl aged 5-17 years with multiple sclerosis. The chain carries TRBV12-3 or TRBV12-4 and TRBJ2-1, with D possibly TRBD2 on 5 matching bases. What was sequenced was blood. The CDR3 is CASSLGGPSRPSNEQFF. The CDR3 region has the DNA TGTGCCAGCAGTTTAGGAGGGCCATCCCGGCCGAGTAATGAGCAGTTCTTC.